A single sample is the source of the 19 T cell receptor beta chains below, sequenced in a study of lung T cells in sarcoidosis with Löfgren's syndrome. TCRdb independently ran MiXCR on the reads; one entry per CDR3 protein. The sample has 15,000 to 25,000 distinct CDR3 sequences, roughly a fifth seen once. The specimen was CD4+ T cells from bronchoalveolar lavage. The receptor source for this set is a human donor with sarcoidosis (Löfgren's syndrome or another form), or a control subject (not recorded which).

This clonotype was detected a few times. The CDR3 nucleotides are TGTGCCAGCAGCGCCCGTGGGCTAGCGGGAGAGCAGTACTTC. Amino acid sequence: CASSARGLAGEQYF. The chain employs TRBV9 and TRBJ2-7; 9 bases are shared with TRBD2. The CDR3 has 14 residues. Germline lookup yields CDR1 SGDLS and CDR2 YYNGEE. The ends lost 3 bases at V and 7 bases at J; junction bases unmatched: 8.

The chain joins TRBV9 to TRBJ2-3; tentatively, D is TRBD1 (5 bases). Germline V gene data show CDR1 as SGDLS and CDR2 as YYNGEE. Trimming pared 5 bases from V and 4 bases from J, leaving 14 bases between. CDR3 size: 14 residues. CDR3 coding DNA: TGTGCCAGCAGACCGCAGGGAAGTTCAGATACGCAGTATTTT. Its protein product is CASRPQGSSDTQYF. Full variable domain (missing parts from reference TRBV9 and TRBJ2-3): DSGVTQTPKHLITATGQRVTLRCSPRSGDLSVYWYQQSLDQGLQFLIQYYNGEERAKGNILERFSAQQFPDLHSELNLSSLELGDSALYFCASRPQGSSDTQYFGPGTRLTVL.

This clonotype was counted between two and nine times. As DNA, the CDR3 is TGTGCCAGCAGCCCCCTGGGGGAGGGGGGAACGACCAGCTCCTACGAGCAGTACTTC. It is translated as CASSPLGEGGTTSSYEQYF. The J gene is TRBJ2-7, the V gene TRBV7-9; tentatively, D is TRBD2 (7 bases). Trimming cost V 5 bases and J 0 bases, with 26 bases left between them. The germline V gene encodes CDR1 SEHNR and CDR2 FQNEAQ (reference sequence). This CDR3 region has 19 residues.

In this sample, this clonotype turned up many times. The chain links TRBV7-9 to TRBJ1-1; D gene uncertain. V was trimmed by 2 bases and J by 0 bases, leaving 4 bases between them. The germline gives CDR1 SEHNR, CDR2 FQNEAQ (reference sequence). The CDR3 is 13 amino acids. CDR3 DNA: TGTGCCAGCAGCTTAAGAATGAACACTGAAGCTTTCTTT. Translating gives CASSLRMNTEAFF.

This clonotype was counted only a few times. CDR3 region: CASSLDREAGEKLFF. In DNA, the CDR3 is TGTGCCAGCAGCTTAGACAGGGAAGCGGGTGAAAAACTGTTTTTT. The chain uses TRBV11-2 and TRBJ1-4, with D tentatively TRBD1 (5 bases). V shed 0 bases and J shed 7 bases, with 12 bases lying between them. Germline CDR1 reads SGHAT; CDR2 reads FQNNGV. CDR3 size: 15 residues.

Concerning this clonotype: This may be a read error, as it is one base from a much larger clone. The conserved phenylalanine or tryptophan normally closing the CDR3 is absent here, so this likely arose from a read error. The chain recombines TRBV28 with TRBJ1-3; D uncertain. Per germline, CDR1 MDHEN and CDR2 SYDVKM. V was pared by 4 bases and J by 2 bases, with 12 bases between. The CDR3 runs 15 residues. The CDR3 DNA follows: TGTGCCAGCAGTTCCCCGGGCACTGCTGGAAACACCATATATCTT. Translation: CASSSPGTAGNTIYL.

The table lists this clonotype with many counts. The rearrangement links TRBV7-9 to TRBJ1-3; D call uncertain. Germline CDR1 SEHNR, CDR2 FQNEAQ (reference sequence). The CDR3 loop spans 14 amino acids. Trimming removed 1 base from V and 2 bases from J, with 6 bases in between. CDR3 sequence: CASSLGVTGNTIYF. In DNA, the CDR3 is TGTGCCAGCAGCTTAGGGGTCACTGGAAACACCATATATTTT.

With respect to this clonotype: A read error may account for a junction end that differs from germline. The chain links TRBV9 to TRBJ1-1; D uncertain. The CDR3 has 14 amino acids. The germline CDR1 and CDR2 sequences are SGDLS and YYNGEE. The CDR3 bases are TGTGCCAGCAGCGTAGGACTGATGAACACTGAAGCTTTATTT. This gives the protein CASSVGLMNTEALF.

By frequency in the sample, this clonotype is medium-sized. The chain couples TRBV7-2 to TRBJ2-7; 9 nucleotides match TRBD2. Per germline, CDR1 SGHTA and CDR2 FQGNSA. Trimming at V came to 1 base and at J to 4 bases, leaving 5 bases not matched to a gene. The CDR3 loop spans 15 amino acids. CDR3 sequence reads: CASSLVAGGGYEQYF. Here the CDR3 DNA reads TGTGCCAGCAGCTTAGTGGCGGGAGGGGGGTACGAGCAGTACTTC. Variable domain in full (rest from reference TRBV7-2 and TRBJ2-7): GAGVSQSPSNKVTEKGKDVELRCDPISGHTALYWYRQSLGQGLEFLIYFQGNSAPDKSGLPSDRFSAERTGGSVSTLTIQRTQQEDSAVYLCASSLVAGGGYEQYFGPGTRLTVT.

In this sample, this clonotype is medium-sized (0.01 to 0.1%). V and J are TRBV6-2 or TRBV6-3 and TRBJ1-6; D not resolved. Trimming shortened V by 0 bases and J by 7 bases, and 13 bases separated the two germline ends. The CDR3 is made up of 16 amino acids. The germline V gene has CDR1 MNHEY and CDR2 SVGEGT. The CDR3 protein is CASSYSKWGSNSPLHF. The DNA for the CDR3 is TGTGCCAGCAGTTACTCGAAATGGGGTTCCAATTCACCCCTCCACTTT.

Points on this clonotype: Since a much larger clone is just one base distant, this may be a read error. J is TRBJ2-7 and V is TRBV28; D is unresolved. CDR1 and CDR2 (germline): MDHEN, SYDVKM. The CDR3 length is 13 residues. This chain's CDR3 is CASSFRVSYEQCF. The DNA of the CDR3 is TGTGCCAGCAGTTTTCGGGTCTCCTACGAGCAGTGCTTC.

This clonotype is termed medium-sized. The chain carries TRBV27 and TRBJ1-1; D unclear. The CDR3 sequence is 11 residues long. In germline, CDR1 is MNHEY, CDR2 SMNVEV (reference sequence). The ends were cut back, 8 bases at V and 7 bases at J, with 11 bases in the middle. In DNA form, the CDR3 reads TGTGCCAGCGGACTTAATAATGAAGCTTTCTTT. Translated: CASGLNNEAFF.

This clonotype was found a few times. DNA of the CDR3: TGTGCCAGCAGCGGGACTAGCGGGAGCTACAATGAGCAGTTCTTC. Translation gives CASSGTSGSYNEQFF. The V gene is TRBV9, the J gene TRBJ2-1; TRBD2 aligns across 13 bases. Trimming removed 3 bases from V and 3 bases from J; junction bases left unmatched: 0. Germline CDR1 is SGDLS and CDR2 is YYNGEE. The length of the CDR3 is 15 residues.

In its sample, this clonotype was seen many times. The V gene is TRBV5-1, the J gene TRBJ2-1, with a weak D call TRBD1 (6 bases). Trimming stripped 7 bases from V and 4 bases from J, with 15 bases between. CDR1 is SGHRS and CDR2 is YFSETQ in the germline V gene. This CDR3 is 14 amino acids long. The CDR3 DNA follows: TGCGCCAGCTTTACAGGGCCGGGATACAATGAGCAGTTCTTC. It yields the protein CASFTGPGYNEQFF.

Ten or more counts support this clonotype. The V gene is TRBV5-1, the J gene TRBJ2-1; maybe TRBD2 (5 bases). The CDR3 is made up of 15 amino acids. CDR1 and CDR2 from the germline V gene are SGHRS and YFSETQ. The V end was cut by 5 bases, the J end by 5 bases, with 17 bases between. The CDR3: CASSLTRSEDNEQFF. The CDR3 DNA reads TGCGCCAGCAGTTTGACTCGTTCGGAGGACAATGAGCAGTTCTTC.

By sample fraction, this clonotype is medium-sized. The chain recombines TRBV20-1 with TRBJ2-1; a weak D match, TRBD2 (5 bases). The CDR3 spans 12 residues. V was pared by 0 bases and J by 10 bases, with 10 bases between. Germline CDR1 reads DFQATT; CDR2 reads SNEGSKA (reference sequence). The chain's CDR3 is CSARDRGQEQFF. The CDR3 DNA reads as TGCAGTGCTAGAGATCGGGGTCAGGAGCAGTTCTTC.

The sample holds many counts of this clonotype. This chain joins TRBV28 and TRBJ1-5; D perhaps matches TRBD1 (5 bases). V lost 8 bases and J lost 0, with 23 bases in between. In germline, CDR1 is MDHEN, CDR2 SYDVKM. The CDR3 runs 18 residues. CDR3 amino acids: CASFSPGPGLHSNQPQHF. CDR3 DNA: TGTGCCAGCTTTTCCCCGGGACCCGGACTTCATAGCAATCAGCCCCAGCATTTT. Together with reference TRBV28 and TRBJ1-5, the CDR3 gives the full variable domain: DVKVTQSSRYLVKRTGEKVFLECVQDMDHENMFWYRQDPGLGLRLIYFSYDVKMKEKGDIPEGYSVSREKKERFSLILESASTNQTSMYLCASFSPGPGLHSNQPQHFGDGTRLSIL.

This clonotype was seen once. A clone one base away is much larger, so this may be a read error. The chain uses TRBV4-3 and TRBJ1-1; D gene ambiguous. CDR1 LGHNA and CDR2 YSLEER come from the germline V gene. The CDR3 runs to 14 residues. Here the CDR3 reads CAGSLHHMNTEAFF. DNA of the CDR3: TGCGCCGGCAGCCTCCATCATATGAACACTGAAGCTTTCTTT.

The V gene is TRBV3-1, the J gene TRBJ2-2, with TRBD2 matching 9 bases. This CDR3 has 17 residues. V lost 4 bases, J lost 3 bases, and 9 bases stayed unmatched. The V gene's germline CDR1 is LGHDT and CDR2 YNNKEL (reference sequence). DNA for the CDR3: TGTGCCAGCAGCCGCGCCGTGACTAGCGGATACACCGGGGAGCTGTTTTTT. It translates to CASSRAVTSGYTGELFF. Full variable domain (missing parts from reference TRBV3-1 and TRBJ2-2): DTAVSQTPKYLVTQMGNDKSIKCEQNLGHDTMYWYKQDSKKFLKIMFSYNNKELIINETVPNRFSPKSPDKAHLNLHINSLELGDSAVYFCASSRAVTSGYTGELFFGEGSRLTVL.